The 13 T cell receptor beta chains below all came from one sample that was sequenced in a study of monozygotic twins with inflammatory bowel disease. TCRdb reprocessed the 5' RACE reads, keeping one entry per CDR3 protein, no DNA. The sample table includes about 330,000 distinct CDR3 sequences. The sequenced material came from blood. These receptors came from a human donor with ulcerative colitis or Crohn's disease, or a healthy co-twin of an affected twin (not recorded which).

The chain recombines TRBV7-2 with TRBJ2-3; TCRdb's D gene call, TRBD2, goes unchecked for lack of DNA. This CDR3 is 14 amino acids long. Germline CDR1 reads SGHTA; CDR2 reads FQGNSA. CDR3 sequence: CASSPRRASDTQYF.

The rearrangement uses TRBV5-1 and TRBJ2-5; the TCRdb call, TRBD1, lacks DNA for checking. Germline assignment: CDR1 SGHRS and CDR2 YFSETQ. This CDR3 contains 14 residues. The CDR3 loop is CASSRTGVLETQYF.

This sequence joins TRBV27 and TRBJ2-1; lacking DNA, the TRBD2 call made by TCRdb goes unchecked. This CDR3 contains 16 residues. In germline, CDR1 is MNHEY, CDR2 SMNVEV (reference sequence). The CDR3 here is CASSPIAGGPRNEQFF.

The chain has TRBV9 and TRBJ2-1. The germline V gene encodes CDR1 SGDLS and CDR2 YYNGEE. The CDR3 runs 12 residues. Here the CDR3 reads CASSVSANEQFF.

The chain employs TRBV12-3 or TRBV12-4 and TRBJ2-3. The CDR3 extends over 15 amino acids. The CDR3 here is CASSLRTTSTDTQYF.

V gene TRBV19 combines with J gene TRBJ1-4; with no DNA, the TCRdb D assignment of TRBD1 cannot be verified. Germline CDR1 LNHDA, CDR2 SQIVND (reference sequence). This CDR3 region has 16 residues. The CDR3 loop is CASSLGGQATNEKLFF.

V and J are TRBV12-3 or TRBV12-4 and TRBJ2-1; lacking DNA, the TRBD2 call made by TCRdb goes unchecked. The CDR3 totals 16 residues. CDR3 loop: CASRPKGLAVRNEQFF.

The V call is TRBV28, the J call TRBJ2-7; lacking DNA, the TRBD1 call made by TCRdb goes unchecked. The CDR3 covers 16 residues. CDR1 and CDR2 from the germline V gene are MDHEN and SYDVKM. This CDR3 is CASSPLGQGEAYEQYF. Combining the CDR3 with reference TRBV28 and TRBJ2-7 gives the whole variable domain DVKVTQSSRYLVKRTGEKVFLECVQDMDHENMFWYRQDPGLGLRLIYFSYDVKMKEKGDIPEGYSVSREKKERFSLILESASTNQTSMYLCASSPLGQGEAYEQYFGPGTRLTVT.

The CDR3 is CASSLRAMGNEQFF. The rearrangement links TRBV6-1 to TRBJ2-1. Germline values: CDR1 MNHNS, CDR2 SASEGT. The CDR3 covers 14 residues.

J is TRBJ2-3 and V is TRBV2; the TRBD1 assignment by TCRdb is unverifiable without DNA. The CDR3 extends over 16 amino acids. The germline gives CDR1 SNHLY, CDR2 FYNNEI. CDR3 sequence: CASPLMGGSSTDTQYF. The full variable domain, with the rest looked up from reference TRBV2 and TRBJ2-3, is EPEVTQTPSHQVTQMGQEVILRCVPISNHLYFYWYRQILGQKVEFLVSFYNNEISEKSEIFDDQFSVERPDGSNFTLKIRSTKLEDSAMYFCASPLMGGSSTDTQYFGPGTRLTVL.

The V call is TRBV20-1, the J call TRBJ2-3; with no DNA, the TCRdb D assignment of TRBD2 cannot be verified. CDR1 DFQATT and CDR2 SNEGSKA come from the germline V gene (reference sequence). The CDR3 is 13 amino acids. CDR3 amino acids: CSARDPGADTQYF.

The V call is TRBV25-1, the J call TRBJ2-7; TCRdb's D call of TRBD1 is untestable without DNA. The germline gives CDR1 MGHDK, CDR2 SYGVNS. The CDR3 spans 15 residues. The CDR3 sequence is CASSPRGLGLYEQYF.

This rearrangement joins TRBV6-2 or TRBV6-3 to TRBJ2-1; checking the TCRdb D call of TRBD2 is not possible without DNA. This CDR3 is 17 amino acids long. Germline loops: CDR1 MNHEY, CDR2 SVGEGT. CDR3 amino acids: CASSLFFGTSGRNEQFF.